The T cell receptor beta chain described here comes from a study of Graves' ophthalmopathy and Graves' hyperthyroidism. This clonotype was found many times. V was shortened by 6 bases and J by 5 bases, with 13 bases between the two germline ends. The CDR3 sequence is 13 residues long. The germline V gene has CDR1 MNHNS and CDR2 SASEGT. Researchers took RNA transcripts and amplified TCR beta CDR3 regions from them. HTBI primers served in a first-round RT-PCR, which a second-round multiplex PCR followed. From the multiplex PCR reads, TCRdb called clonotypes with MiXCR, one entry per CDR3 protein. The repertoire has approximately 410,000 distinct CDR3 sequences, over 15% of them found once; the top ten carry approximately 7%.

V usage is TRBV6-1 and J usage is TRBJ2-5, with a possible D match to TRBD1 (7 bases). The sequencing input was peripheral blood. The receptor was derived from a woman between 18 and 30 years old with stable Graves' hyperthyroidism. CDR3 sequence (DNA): TGTGCCAGCAGGACGACAGGGAGGGAGACCCAGTACTTC. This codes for CASRTTGRETQYF.